Each of the 25 T cell receptor beta chains below was sequenced from the same sample in a study of blood T cell repertoires in COVID-19. The assay was immunoSEQ multiplex PCR, and TCRdb's table has in-frame clones only and misses some. The sample comprises over 120,000 clones, around 83% of which are singletons, and approximately 2.9% rests with the top ten. Sequenced material: peripheral blood. The receptors were sampled from a woman over 75 with acute or convalescent COVID-19.

This chain links TRBV5-5 with TRBJ1-5, with D perhaps TRBD1 (6 bases). There are 14 residues in the CDR3. Per germline, CDR1 SGHKS and CDR2 YYEKEE (reference sequence). V was trimmed by 0 bases and J by 6 bases, leaving 10 bases between them. Here the CDR3 DNA reads TGTGCCAGCAGCTTGGCAGGGGCAGGTCAGCCCCAGCATTTT. It specifies CASSLAGAGQPQHF.

The chain employs TRBV2 and TRBJ1-4; 7 bases are a match to TRBD1. Germline CDR1 and CDR2: SNHLY and FYNNEI. The J segment lost 3 bases and the V segment lost 7 bases, leaving 5 bases of the junction unmatched. This CDR3 spans 14 amino acids. This CDR3 reads CASTTGQANEKLFF. The CDR3 DNA follows: TGTGCCAGCACGACAGGGCAAGCTAATGAAAAACTGTTTTTT.

This clone was detected only once. The chain has TRBV6-5 and TRBJ1-2; no definite D call. Trimming removed 6 bases at V and 8 bases at J, with 16 bases between. Germline values: CDR1 MNHEY, CDR2 SVGAGI. This CDR3 is 13 amino acids long. In nucleotides, the CDR3 is TGTGCCAGCAGCCGCGCCCTCGAGGGCGGCTACACCTTC. It is translated as CASSRALEGGYTF.

The V gene is TRBV28, the J gene TRBJ1-5; 10 nucleotides agree with TRBD1. CDR1 is MDHEN, CDR2 SYDVKM, per germline. The CDR3 runs to 15 residues. V was clipped by 6 bases and J by 3 bases; unmatched bases: 5. CDR3 nucleotides: TGTGCCAGCAGACGGGGACAGGGGCACAATCAGCCCCAGCATTTT. Its translation: CASRRGQGHNQPQHF.

The chain links TRBV6-5 to TRBJ1-6; 10 bases line up with TRBD1. Germline CDR1 MNHEY, CDR2 SVGAGI. V gave up 5 bases and J gave up 10 bases; unmatched junction bases: 8. The CDR3 sequence is 15 residues long. The CDR3 nucleotides read TGTGCCAGCAGTCGCACCGGGACAGGGGTCTCACCCCTCCACTTT. It codes for CASSRTGTGVSPLHF.

This clone was recorded a few times. V gene TRBV19 combines with J gene TRBJ1-4; 7 bases align to TRBD1. V was pared by 5 bases and J by 0 bases, with 3 bases of the junction left unmatched. The germline CDR1 and CDR2 sequences are LNHDA and SQIVND (reference sequence). This CDR3 contains 15 residues. The CDR3 protein is CASSSQGATNEKLFF. The CDR3 DNA reads TGTGCCAGTAGTTCCCAGGGGGCAACTAATGAAAAACTGTTTTTT.

The chain carries TRBV9 and TRBJ2-7, with D hard to call. V gave up 4 bases and J gave up 0 bases, with 8 bases separating them. The CDR3 is 13 amino acids. The V gene's germline CDR1 is SGDLS and CDR2 YYNGEE. The CDR3 reads CASSKDTSYEQYF. In nucleotides, the CDR3 is TGTGCCAGCAGCAAAGACACCTCCTACGAGCAGTACTTC.

The chain employs TRBV7-2 and TRBJ2-5, with 10 bases that match TRBD2. CDR3 length: 16 residues. Trimming took 2 bases from V and 5 from J; bases not matched to a gene: 8. Looked up from germline, CDR1 is SGHTA and CDR2 is FQGNSA. The CDR3 sequence: CASSLTLAGEGETQYF. DNA for the CDR3: TGTGCCAGCAGCTTAACGCTAGCGGGGGAGGGGGAGACCCAGTACTTC.

This chain joins TRBV24-1 and TRBJ2-6, with D uncertain. Deletions cut 4 bases from V and 3 bases from J, with 12 bases between. This CDR3 has 16 amino acids. Germline lookup yields CDR1 KGHDR and CDR2 SFDVKD. CDR3 coding DNA: TGTGCCACCAGTGACTCCCAGAAATTTGGGGCCAACGTCCTGACTTTC. Its translation: CATSDSQKFGANVLTF.

The chain has TRBV9 and TRBJ1-1, with D tentatively TRBD1 (5 bases). Germline V gene lookup returns CDR1 SGDLS and CDR2 YYNGEE. V dropped 2 bases and J dropped 3 bases, with 8 bases sitting between them. The CDR3 is 13 residues long. The CDR3 sequence: CASSVLGDTEAFF. The CDR3 DNA follows: TGTGCCAGCAGCGTTCTAGGGGACACTGAAGCTTTCTTT.

The V gene is TRBV3-1 (or the pseudogene TRBV3-2), the J gene TRBJ1-1, with TRBD1 as a possible D gene (6 bases). The CDR3 is made up of 16 amino acids. V lost 4 bases, J lost 1 base, and 16 bases lay in between. CDR1 and CDR2 (germline): LGHDT, YNNKEL (reference sequence). CDR3 in amino acids: CASSRIQGFGNTEAFF. CDR3 sequence (DNA): TGTGCCAGCAGCCGAATTCAGGGGTTCGGGAACACTGAAGCTTTCTTT.

This clone was counted once. V gene TRBV5-1 combines with J gene TRBJ2-6, with TRBD1 matching 10 bases. This CDR3 is 18 amino acids long. V gave up 4 bases and J gave up 1 base; unmatched junction bases: 8. Germline CDR1 reads SGHRS; CDR2 reads YFSETQ. The CDR3 sequence is CASSVRDRGVSGANVLTF. CDR3 in DNA: TGCGCCAGCAGCGTCCGGGACAGGGGAGTTTCTGGGGCCAACGTCCTGACTTTC.

This clone showed up just a few times. The chain has TRBV5-6 and TRBJ1-2; unclear D gene. Trimming removed 0 bases from V and 4 bases from J, with 10 bases in between. The CDR3 spans 14 residues. CDR1 and CDR2 from the germline V gene are SGHDT and YYEEEE. In nucleotides, the CDR3 is TGTGCCAGCAGCTTGGATTTACAGAGCTATGGCTACACCTTC. Protein: CASSLDLQSYGYTF.

This clone turned up a few times. The rearrangement uses TRBV5-1 and TRBJ2-7; 9 bases match TRBD1. V lost 2 bases, J lost 5 bases, and 5 bases stayed unmatched. CDR1 is SGHRS and CDR2 is YFSETQ in the germline V gene. CDR3 size: 14 residues. This CDR3 is CASSFYRGQDEQYF. CDR3 DNA sequence: TGCGCCAGCAGCTTCTACAGGGGGCAAGACGAGCAGTACTTC.

CDR3 sequence: CASRRGTGSSYEQYF. DNA for the CDR3: TGTGCCAGCAGGAGGGGGACAGGAAGCTCCTACGAGCAGTACTTC. The J gene is TRBJ2-7, the V gene TRBV5-4, with 8 bases fitting TRBD1. CDR1 is SGHNT and CDR2 is YYREEE in the germline V gene (reference sequence). The CDR3 loop spans 15 amino acids. The trim removed 5 bases at V and 0 bases at J, leaving 7 bases unmatched.

V and J are TRBV5-1 and TRBJ1-3, with D possibly matching TRBD1 (6 bases). From germline, CDR1 is SGHRS and CDR2 YFSETQ. V was trimmed by 0 bases and J by 4 bases, leaving 17 bases between them. There are 17 residues in the CDR3. The CDR3 reads CASSLDSRGGSGNTIYF. In DNA form, the CDR3 reads TGCGCCAGCAGCTTGGACTCGCGGGGGGGCAGCGGAAACACCATATATTTT.

The chain links TRBV11-3 to TRBJ2-1; a possible D gene is TRBD2 (5 bases). Germline loops: CDR1 SGHNT, CDR2 YENEEA. The V end lost 1 base, the J end lost 4 bases, and 11 bases lay between the germline ends. The CDR3 consists of 15 residues. The CDR3 spells CASSLVTAAYNEQFF. The CDR3 nucleotides are TGTGCCAGCAGCTTAGTTACAGCGGCTTACAATGAGCAGTTCTTC. Full variable domain (remainder filled in from reference TRBV11-3 and TRBJ2-1): EAGVVQSPRYKIIEKKQPVAFWCNPISGHNTLYWYLQNLGQGPELLIRYENEEAVDDSQLPKDRFSAERLKGVDSTLKIQPAELGDSAVYLCASSLVTAAYNEQFFGPGTRLTVL.

The V gene is TRBV12-3 or TRBV12-4, the J gene TRBJ2-4, with D tentatively TRBD1 (5 bases). The CDR3 contains 12 residues. V was shortened by 5 bases and J by 6 bases, with 8 bases between the two germline ends. CDR3 loop: CASSPQGNIQYF. DNA of the CDR3: TGTGCCAGCAGTCCCCAGGGAAACATTCAGTACTTC.

This chain connects TRBV6-5 to TRBJ2-1; tentative D call: TRBD2 (6 bases). The CDR3 length is 12 residues. V dropped 6 bases and J dropped 7 bases, with 10 bases sitting between them. Germline CDR1 and CDR2: MNHEY and SVGAGI. The chain's CDR3 is CASRTGGNEQFF. CDR3 nucleotides: TGTGCCAGCAGAACCGGGGGAAATGAGCAGTTCTTC.

V and J are TRBV5-1 and TRBJ2-3; D unclear. The germline CDR1 and CDR2 sequences are SGHRS and YFSETQ. The CDR3 is 13 residues long. Trimming cost V 1 base and J 2 bases, with 5 bases left between them. Here the CDR3 reads CASSLIVTDTQYF. Here the CDR3 DNA reads TGCGCCAGCAGCTTGATAGTCACAGATACGCAGTATTTT.

The chain uses TRBV3-1 (or the pseudogene TRBV3-2) and TRBJ2-2; weak D call: TRBD1 (5 bases). Trimming cost V 1 base and J 6 bases, with 9 bases left between them. The CDR3 runs 14 residues. From germline, CDR1 is LGHDT and CDR2 YNNKEL (reference sequence). The CDR3 coding sequence is TGTGCCAGCAGCCAAGCCAGGGCGGCCGGGGAGCTGTTTTTT. This sequence encodes CASSQARAAGELFF.

In this sample, this clone turned up once. The gene calls are TRBV10-3 and TRBJ2-1; 12 bases align to TRBD1. J was trimmed by 8 bases and V by 4 bases; bases with no gene match: 6. This CDR3 has 15 residues. Germline CDR1 is ENHRY and CDR2 is SYGVKD. CDR3 loop: CAISGGQGARDEQFF. The CDR3 DNA is TGTGCCATCAGTGGGGGACAGGGGGCTCGGGATGAGCAGTTCTTC.

This clone occurred once. The chain combines TRBV7-8 with TRBJ1-1; tentatively, D is TRBD1 (6 bases). Between the trimmed V and J ends, which lost 1 base and 1 base, there was a span of 7 bases. Germline V CDR1 and CDR2: SGHVS, FQNEAQ. The CDR3 is 14 residues long. CDR3 in amino acids: CASSLVQGNTEAFF. Here the CDR3 DNA reads TGTGCCAGCAGCTTAGTACAGGGGAACACTGAAGCTTTCTTT.

This chain uses TRBV19 with TRBJ2-3, with TRBD1 as a possible D gene (5 bases). The germline V and J ends were trimmed by 5 bases and 2 bases, with 11 bases remaining between them. The germline gives CDR1 LNHDA, CDR2 SQIVND (reference sequence). There are 14 residues in the CDR3. This CDR3 is CASSLTASTDTQYF. The CDR3 DNA reads as TGTGCCAGTAGTCTGACAGCTTCCACAGATACGCAGTATTTT.

CDR3: CATSRDLGGLAGATYEQYF. The CDR3 bases are TGTGCCACCAGCAGAGATCTAGGAGGACTAGCGGGGGCCACCTACGAGCAGTACTTC. This chain links TRBV15 with TRBJ2-7, with TRBD2 matching over 13 bases. The CDR3 is 19 residues long. V lost 0 bases and J lost 2; bases outside the gene matches: 10. Per germline, CDR1 LNHNV and CDR2 YYDKDF (reference sequence). The variable domain in full, with the rest retrieved from reference TRBV15 and TRBJ2-7, is DAMVIQNPRYQVTQFGKPVTLSCSQTLNHNVMYWYQQKSSQAPKLLFHYYDKDFNNEADTPDNFQSRRPNTSFCFLDIRSPGLGDTAMYLCATSRDLGGLAGATYEQYFGPGTRLTVT.